A selection of T cell receptor beta chains follows, all from one sample in a study of control samples from healthy donors and cancer patients. The repertoire was sequenced with immunoSEQ multiplex PCR; TCRdb's copy has only in-frame clones and lacks some. The data show about 110,000 clones, approximately 82% seen once. Source material: blood. The origin of the receptors is a young man in good health. The CDR3 runs from the conserved cysteine through the conserved F or W. Each record gives: V gene, clone size, J gene, D gene, CDR3 DNA, CDR3 protein. The D gene is left open where the match is weak. Size is omitted from some rows. Given values are once, few, many or a class for expanded clones.

v_call: TRBV6-5
clone_size: few
j_call: TRBJ1-2
d_call: .
cdr3_nt: TGTGCCAGCACCCGTACGCGGGGCTATGGCTACACCTTC
cdr3_aa: CASTRTRGYGYTF

v_call: TRBV4-3
clone_size: .
j_call: TRBJ2-2
d_call: .
cdr3_nt: TGCGCCAGCAGCCAAGAGCAGCAAGGAGGGGCCTTTGCCGGGGAGCTGTTTTTT
cdr3_aa: CASSQEQQGGAFAGELFF

v_call: TRBV18
clone_size: .
j_call: TRBJ1-1
d_call: TRBD1
cdr3_nt: TGTGCCAGCTCACACGACAGGGGAGGCACTGAAGCTTTCTTT
cdr3_aa: CASSHDRGGTEAFF

v_call: TRBV30
clone_size: .
j_call: TRBJ2-7
d_call: .
cdr3_nt: TGTGCCTGGAGTAACCAGGGGACTGGCTACGAGCAGTACTTC
cdr3_aa: CAWSNQGTGYEQYF

v_call: TRBV5-4
clone_size: .
j_call: TRBJ2-5
d_call: TRBD1
cdr3_nt: TGTGCCAGCAGTAAAAGCCGGGACAGGGGGCGAGAGACCCAGTACTTC
cdr3_aa: CASSKSRDRGRETQYF

v_call: TRBV7-9
clone_size: once
j_call: TRBJ2-5
d_call: .
cdr3_nt: TGTGCCAGCAGCTTAGCATGGGGAATCCAAGAGACCCAGTACTTC
cdr3_aa: CASSLAWGIQETQYF

v_call: TRBV6-5
clone_size: .
j_call: TRBJ1-1
d_call: .
cdr3_nt: TGTGCCAGCGGTCCCCAGGGCACTGAAGCTTTCTTT
cdr3_aa: CASGPQGTEAFF

v_call: TRBV2
clone_size: few
j_call: TRBJ2-2
d_call: .
cdr3_nt: TGTGCCAGCAAGACAGGCTACACCGGGGAGCTGTTTTTT
cdr3_aa: CASKTGYTGELFF

v_call: TRBV29-1
clone_size: .
j_call: TRBJ2-2
d_call: .
cdr3_nt: TGCAGCGTTCTCACGGATGGGGGGTCCGGGGAGCTGTTTTTT
cdr3_aa: CSVLTDGGSGELFF

v_call: TRBV21-1
clone_size: few
j_call: TRBJ2-1
d_call: .
cdr3_nt: TGTGCCAGCACGGACAATGAGCAGTTCTTC
cdr3_aa: CASTDNEQFF

v_call: TRBV5-1
clone_size: .
j_call: TRBJ1-1
d_call: .
cdr3_nt: TGCGCCAGCAGCTTGACGGGGGGCGCTGCTGAAGCTTTCTTT
cdr3_aa: CASSLTGGAAEAFF

v_call: TRBV9
clone_size: .
j_call: TRBJ2-3
d_call: .
cdr3_nt: TGTGCCAGCAGCGTAGCATGGACAGCCGGAGATACGCAGTATTTT
cdr3_aa: CASSVAWTAGDTQYF

v_call: TRBV10-3
clone_size: .
j_call: TRBJ1-1
d_call: .
cdr3_nt: TGTGCCATCAGCCCCCAGCCGGGTACTGAAGCTTTCTTT
cdr3_aa: CAISPQPGTEAFF

v_call: TRBV10-3
clone_size: .
j_call: TRBJ1-2
d_call: .
cdr3_nt: TGTGCCATCAGTGTTGCCTCTGGCTATGGCTACACCTTC
cdr3_aa: CAISVASGYGYTF

v_call: TRBV28
clone_size: .
j_call: TRBJ2-5
d_call: TRBD1
cdr3_nt: TGTGCCAGCAGCCTATCCGGGACAGCAGAGACCCAGTACTTC
cdr3_aa: CASSLSGTAETQYF

v_call: TRBV9
clone_size: .
j_call: TRBJ1-1
d_call: .
cdr3_nt: TGTGCCAGCAGCGTAGGGCCATTGAACACTGAAGCTTTCTTT
cdr3_aa: CASSVGPLNTEAFF

v_call: TRBV6-6
clone_size: .
j_call: TRBJ2-7
d_call: .
cdr3_nt: TGTGCCAGCAGTCAAGGCAGGGAGCAGTACTTC
cdr3_aa: CASSQGREQYF

v_call: TRBV4-1
clone_size: few
j_call: TRBJ1-1
d_call: .
cdr3_nt: TGCGCCAGCAGCCAAGTAGCTCTGCTACCCACATATGAAGCTTTCTTT
cdr3_aa: CASSQVALLPTYEAFF

v_call: TRBV5-1
clone_size: .
j_call: TRBJ2-6
d_call: .
cdr3_nt: TGCGCCAGCAGCTTCCTAGAGGCTCATGGCCCCTCTGGGGCCAACGTCCTGACTTTC
cdr3_aa: CASSFLEAHGPSGANVLTF

v_call: TRBV6-5
clone_size: .
j_call: TRBJ1-2
d_call: TRBD1
cdr3_nt: TGTGCCAGCAGTCTGACAGGGAGAGCTAACTATGGCTACACCTTC
cdr3_aa: CASSLTGRANYGYTF

v_call: TRBV10-2
clone_size: .
j_call: TRBJ2-1
d_call: TRBD2
cdr3_nt: TGCGCCAGCAGGGGACCATCTAGCGGGGGGGCCAATGAGCAGTTCTTC
cdr3_aa: CASRGPSSGGANEQFF

v_call: TRBV28
clone_size: .
j_call: TRBJ2-2
d_call: .
cdr3_nt: TGTGCCAGCAATTGGGCTCCCGGGGAGCTGTTTTTT
cdr3_aa: CASNWAPGELFF

v_call: TRBV11-3
clone_size: .
j_call: TRBJ2-3
d_call: .
cdr3_nt: TGTGCCAGCAGCCCCCCGGGCACAGATACGCAGTATTTT
cdr3_aa: CASSPPGTDTQYF

v_call: TRBV28
clone_size: .
j_call: TRBJ1-1
d_call: .
cdr3_nt: TGTGCCAGCAGTTCCCCAGACCCTAAGAACACTGAAGCTTTCTTT
cdr3_aa: CASSSPDPKNTEAFF

v_call: TRBV25-1
clone_size: .
j_call: TRBJ1-4
d_call: .
cdr3_nt: TGTGCCAGCAGCCAGGACGGGCCTAATGAAAAACTGTTTTTT
cdr3_aa: CASSQDGPNEKLFF

v_call: TRBV6-6
clone_size: .
j_call: TRBJ1-4
d_call: TRBD1
cdr3_nt: TGTGCCAGCGGTGCGACAGGGAGGAGAACTAATGAAAAACTGTTTTTT
cdr3_aa: CASGATGRRTNEKLFF

v_call: TRBV6-6
clone_size: .
j_call: TRBJ1-4
d_call: TRBD1
cdr3_nt: TGTGCCAGCAGCCCGGGACAGGCTAATGAAAAACTGTTTTTT
cdr3_aa: CASSPGQANEKLFF

v_call: TRBV7-2
clone_size: .
j_call: TRBJ1-1
d_call: .
cdr3_nt: TGTGCCAGCAGCTTAGCCCCAGTCGGCCAGTGGGGAAGGACTGAAGCTTTCTTT
cdr3_aa: CASSLAPVGQWGRTEAFF

v_call: TRBV5-1
clone_size: .
j_call: TRBJ1-5
d_call: .
cdr3_nt: TGCGCCAGCAGACGTCTCTATTCAGGACAGAGAAATCAGCCCCAGCATTTT
cdr3_aa: CASRRLYSGQRNQPQHF

v_call: TRBV5-6
clone_size: .
j_call: TRBJ1-1
d_call: TRBD1
cdr3_nt: TGTGCCAGCAGCCCTGGCGGCGGGACAGGGGGGGCTTTCTTT
cdr3_aa: CASSPGGGTGGAFF

v_call: TRBV7-8
clone_size: once
j_call: TRBJ2-5
d_call: TRBD2
cdr3_nt: TGTGCCAGCAGCTTAATCCTAGCGGGGGGAGAGACCCAGTACTTC
cdr3_aa: CASSLILAGGETQYF

v_call: TRBV28
clone_size: .
j_call: TRBJ1-1
d_call: .
cdr3_nt: TGTGCCAGCAGTACTAGGGGGTCCCCTGAAGCTTTCTTT
cdr3_aa: CASSTRGSPEAFF

v_call: TRBV19
clone_size: .
j_call: TRBJ1-1
d_call: .
cdr3_nt: TGTGCCAGTAGTATAGAAGGGAGAAACACTGAAGCTTTCTTT
cdr3_aa: CASSIEGRNTEAFF

v_call: TRBV27
clone_size: few
j_call: TRBJ2-7
d_call: .
cdr3_nt: TGTGCCAGCAGTTTATCGGTCCTTGCGTCCTACGAGCAGTACTTC
cdr3_aa: CASSLSVLASYEQYF

v_call: TRBV5-1
clone_size: few
j_call: TRBJ1-1
d_call: .
cdr3_nt: TGCGCCAGCAGCTTGGAGGGCGGGAGGACTGAAGCTTTCTTT
cdr3_aa: CASSLEGGRTEAFF

v_call: TRBV6-2/TRBV6-3
clone_size: few
j_call: TRBJ2-3
d_call: TRBD1
cdr3_nt: TGTGCCAGCAGCAAGGACAGGGGGCTCACAGATACGCAGTATTTT
cdr3_aa: CASSKDRGLTDTQYF

v_call: TRBV2
clone_size: .
j_call: TRBJ2-5
d_call: TRBD2
cdr3_nt: TGTGCCAGCAGTGAAAAGACGGGACTAGCGGGGAGAAGGGAGACCCAGTACTTC
cdr3_aa: CASSEKTGLAGRRETQYF

v_call: TRBV4-1
clone_size: .
j_call: TRBJ1-1
d_call: .
cdr3_nt: TGCGCCAGCAGCCAAGATCGGGTTACAGGGCCAAGTGGGGCTTTCTTT
cdr3_aa: CASSQDRVTGPSGAFF

v_call: TRBV7-6
clone_size: .
j_call: TRBJ2-3
d_call: .
cdr3_nt: TGTGCCAGCAGCCGTCCCGAGACAGAGAGTAGCAGGGCAGATACGCAGTATTTT
cdr3_aa: CASSRPETESSRADTQYF

v_call: TRBV9
clone_size: .
j_call: TRBJ2-5
d_call: .
cdr3_nt: TGTGCCAGCAGCGTAGCCCGAGAAGAGACCCAGTACTTC
cdr3_aa: CASSVAREETQYF

v_call: TRBV30
clone_size: .
j_call: TRBJ1-2
d_call: .
cdr3_nt: TGTGCCTGGAGTTCCCCGGACGGACCATTCAACTATGGCTACACCTTC
cdr3_aa: CAWSSPDGPFNYGYTF

v_call: TRBV30
clone_size: .
j_call: TRBJ2-2
d_call: .
cdr3_nt: TGTGCCTGGAGGGGAATATGGTCGCACACCGGGGAGCTGTTTTTT
cdr3_aa: CAWRGIWSHTGELFF